One sample yielded the 21 T cell receptor beta chains listed below, sequenced in a study of T cell responses to AZD1222 COVID-19 vaccine (dated by TCRdb to the early 2020s). Libraries were made using the immunoSEQ multiplex PCR assay. The clones in this table, taken by TCRdb from immuneACCESS, are in-frame only. Not every clone is retained; where verified, under half of the shortfall comes from an unresolved V gene, and the cause of the rest is unknown. The sample yields approximately 120,000 clones; 88% were counted once. The ten largest clones represent 9.5% to 15% of the sample. The time point tag for this specimen amounts to: baseline before first vaccination. The label giving this sample's treatment or condition can be read as: meningococcal conjugate vaccine given as trial control. The sample consisted of peripheral blood, taken on day 0 of MenACWY control vaccination. The receptors were sampled from an adult in good health.

The chain employs TRBV27 and TRBJ2-7, with D possibly matching TRBD1 (5 bases). This CDR3 contains 15 residues. Deletions cut 6 bases from V and 1 base from J, with 16 bases between. Per the germline V gene, CDR1 is MNHEY and CDR2 is SMNVEV (reference sequence). The CDR3 region has the DNA TGTGCCAGCAGGGCATCGCAGGGTTGGTCCTACGAGCAGTACTTC. Protein sequence: CASRASQGWSYEQYF.

The gene calls are TRBV24-1 and TRBJ1-6; no definite D call. This CDR3 has 15 amino acids. The V gene's germline CDR1 is KGHDR and CDR2 SFDVKD. Between the trimmed V and J ends, which lost 12 bases and 3 bases, there was a span of 17 bases. Written as DNA, the CDR3 is TGTGCCCCCCCCGGGCGCGTCCTCTATAATTCACCCCTCCACTTT. It codes for CAPPGRVLYNSPLHF.

The V call is TRBV5-5, the J call TRBJ2-1; either TRBD1 or TRBD2 may supply D (6 bases each). This CDR3 is 15 amino acids long. Germline CDR1 is SGHKS and CDR2 is YYEKEE (reference sequence). The V end was cut by 5 bases, the J end by 10 bases, with 22 bases between. The CDR3 DNA reads TGTGCCAGCAGACAGATTCTGGGGGGCCGGGAGGAGCAGTTCTTC. Amino acids: CASRQILGGREEQFF.

The gene calls are TRBV19 and TRBJ1-4, with D perhaps matching TRBD1 (5 bases). CDR1 and CDR2 (germline): LNHDA, SQIVND (reference sequence). Trimming removed 1 base at V and 12 bases at J, with 18 bases between. The CDR3 contains 15 residues. The CDR3 DNA sequence: TGTGCCAGTAGTATAGGATGGCAGGGTTCGGCGGAACTGTTTTTT. The encoded protein is CASSIGWQGSAELFF.

The chain uses TRBV12-1 and TRBJ1-2; TRBD1 is the table's D call, not checked against the DNA. TRBV12-1 is shown as a pseudogene. The CDR3 spans 17 residues. CDR3 protein: CASSFCARDRTIYGYTF. The CDR3 DNA follows: TGTGCCAGCAGCTTTTGCGCGCGGGACAGGACTATCTATGGCTACACCTTC.

This chain joins TRBV7-2 and TRBJ1-5; weak D call: TRBD1 (6 bases). This CDR3 is built from 14 residues. V was trimmed by 4 bases and J by 6 bases, leaving 13 bases between them. From germline, CDR1 is SGHTA and CDR2 FQGNSA. This CDR3 is CASSWGGQVQPQHF. CDR3 in DNA: TGTGCCAGCAGCTGGGGGGGACAAGTTCAGCCCCAGCATTTT.

The chain carries TRBV6-2 or TRBV6-3 and TRBJ1-2, with 8 bases fitting TRBD1. CDR3 length: 16 amino acids. The germline V gene has CDR1 MNHEY and CDR2 SVGEGT. The junction had 8 bases not matched to a gene; V was cut back by 2 bases and J by 3 bases. The CDR3 coding sequence is TGTGCCAGCAGTTACCCCCCTGCGACAGGGGACTATGGCTACACCTTC. Translation: CASSYPPATGDYGYTF.

The chain carries TRBV5-1 and TRBJ1-6; 7 bases line up with TRBD1. J gave up 1 base and V 0 bases, and 4 bases lay outside the gene matches. The CDR3 loop spans 17 amino acids. Germline V lookup: CDR1 SGHRS, CDR2 YFSETQ. CDR3 in DNA: TGCGCCAGCAGCTTGGGACAGGGTATGTCCTATAATTCACCCCTCCACTTT. Its protein product is CASSLGQGMSYNSPLHF.

CDR3 sequence: CASDRPGLAGYEQYF. The CDR3 coding sequence is TGTGCCAGTGACCGTCCGGGACTAGCGGGTTACGAGCAGTACTTC. The V gene is TRBV19, the J gene TRBJ2-7, with 12 bases fitting TRBD2. The CDR3 has 15 residues. Per the germline V gene, CDR1 is LNHDA and CDR2 is SQIVND (reference sequence). Losses at the gene ends were 8 bases for V and 4 bases for J; bases not matched to a gene: 9.

V and J are TRBV3-1 (or the pseudogene TRBV3-2) and TRBJ2-7; 10 bases agree with TRBD1. Trimming cost V 1 base and J 3 bases; bases outside gene matches: 3. Looked up from germline, CDR1 is LGHDT and CDR2 is YNNKEL (reference sequence). The CDR3 length is 15 residues. The CDR3 loop reads CASSQGGTGDYEQYF. The CDR3 region has the DNA TGTGCCAGCAGCCAAGGAGGGACAGGGGACTACGAGCAGTACTTC.

The V gene is TRBV11-2, the J gene TRBJ1-5, with a weak D call TRBD1 (6 bases). V lost 10 bases to trimming and J lost 4 bases, with 17 bases between them. Germline CDR1 SGHAT, CDR2 FQNNGV. The CDR3 spans 14 residues. CDR3 residues: CATAGHRPNQPQHF. The CDR3 DNA sequence: TGTGCCACCGCGGGACACCGACCGAATCAGCCCCAGCATTTT.

The J gene is TRBJ1-5, the V gene TRBV24-1; no reliable D call. Per germline, CDR1 KGHDR and CDR2 SFDVKD. This CDR3 contains 16 residues. The V end lost 2 bases, the J end lost 1 base, and 11 bases lay between the germline ends. The CDR3 sequence: CATSDSRLGSNQPQHF. In DNA, the CDR3 is TGTGCCACCAGTGATTCCCGACTCGGGAGCAATCAGCCCCAGCATTTT.

The rearrangement joins TRBV9 to TRBJ1-2, with TRBD1 matching 8 bases. Germline assignment: CDR1 SGDLS and CDR2 YYNGEE. With 6 bases clipped from V and 1 base from J, the junction kept 8 bases outside the gene matches. The CDR3 runs to 15 residues. The CDR3 loop reads CASNRGTENNYGYTF. The CDR3 nucleotides are TGTGCCAGCAACAGGGGGACAGAGAATAACTATGGCTACACCTTC.

The rearrangement links TRBV10-3 to TRBJ2-1, with a possible D match to TRBD2 (6 bases). The germline gives CDR1 ENHRY, CDR2 SYGVKD. The CDR3 runs to 17 residues. V lost 10 bases and J lost 1, with 23 bases in between. The CDR3 nucleotides are TGTGCCACCACCCCCCGGGAGCAGGTGGGTTCCTACAATGAGCAGTTCTTC. Amino acids: CATTPREQVGSYNEQFF.

The chain combines TRBV9 with TRBJ1-1; 10 nucleotides align to TRBD1. Germline V gives CDR1 SGDLS, CDR2 YYNGEE. The CDR3 runs 17 residues. Germline trimming cut 3 bases from V and 1 base from J; bases unmatched to any gene: 9. This CDR3 is CASSAPRDRGSNTEAFF. CDR3 nucleotides: TGTGCCAGCAGCGCCCCCCGGGACAGGGGATCGAACACTGAAGCTTTCTTT. Drawing the rest from reference TRBV9 and TRBJ1-1, the complete variable domain is DSGVTQTPKHLITATGQRVTLRCSPRSGDLSVYWYQQSLDQGLQFLIQYYNGEERAKGNILERFSAQQFPDLHSELNLSSLELGDSALYFCASSAPRDRGSNTEAFFGQGTRLTVV.

This clone showed up just a few times. This chain connects TRBV6-1 to TRBJ1-6; D perhaps matches TRBD1 (5 bases). Trimming left V 3 bases short and J 9 bases short, with 18 bases between. This CDR3 is built from 16 residues. Germline loops: CDR1 MNHNS, CDR2 SASEGT. The CDR3 sequence is CASSELGARATSPLHF. The CDR3, as DNA: TGTGCCAGCAGTGAGCTAGGAGCCAGGGCAACTTCACCCCTCCACTTT.

The table lists this clone with a count of one. The V call is TRBV6-6, the J call TRBJ1-1, with 8 bases identical to TRBD1. Germline loops: CDR1 MNHNY, CDR2 SVGAGI (reference sequence). The V and J ends lost 4 bases and 5 bases, in that order; junction bases with no gene match: 6. CDR3 length: 14 amino acids. CDR3 amino acids: CASSWTGSGTEAFF. The CDR3, as DNA: TGTGCCAGCAGTTGGACAGGGAGTGGGACTGAAGCTTTCTTT.

This clone has only a few counts. The chain combines TRBV1 with TRBJ2-2; the table's TRBD2 call for D was not verified on the DNA. TRBV1 represents a pseudogene. The CDR3 sequence is 14 residues long. This CDR3 is CTSSVIVNTGELFF. The CDR3 DNA is TGCACCAGCAGCGTGATAGTGAACACCGGGGAGCTGTTTTTT.

The chain uses TRBV3-1 (or the pseudogene TRBV3-2) and TRBJ2-1; the match to TRBD2 covers 11 bases. Germline assignment: CDR1 LGHDT and CDR2 YNNKEL (reference sequence). V trimming: 6 bases; J trimming: 4 bases; junction bases outside the gene matches: 5. The CDR3 is 15 residues long. The CDR3 nucleotides are TGTGCCAGCAGTCGACTAGCGGGGAATTACAATGAGCAGTTCTTC. This encodes CASSRLAGNYNEQFF.

The chain is built from TRBV7-2 and TRBJ2-3, with a possible D match to TRBD1 (6 bases). V was pared by 2 bases and J by 2 bases, with 11 bases between. Per the germline V gene, CDR1 is SGHTA and CDR2 is FQGNSA. There are 15 residues in the CDR3. The CDR3 is CASSLIRGYTDTQYF. The CDR3 DNA sequence: TGTGCCAGCAGCTTAATTAGGGGGTACACAGATACGCAGTATTTT.

Here the CDR3 reads CASSFGGFQPQHF. The CDR3 DNA sequence: TGTGCCAGCAGCTTTGGGGGGTTCCAGCCCCAGCATTTT. The rearrangement joins TRBV7-8 to TRBJ1-5; D is perhaps TRBD1 (5 bases). Trimming took off 3 bases at V and 7 bases at J, with 10 bases between the two ends. This CDR3 spans 13 amino acids. The V gene's germline CDR1 is SGHVS and CDR2 FQNEAQ.